This TCR beta chain stems from a study of shared clonotypes between healthy human individuals. Background on the study: The cohort had a couple of women and three men, ages 18 to 49. Three CD4 naive, three CD4 memory, two CD8 naive and one CD8 memory plate were used per donor.

The healthy adult donors were HIV-negative and reported no recent acute infections or vaccinations. The study, taken as a whole, reports: Clonotype sharing across four donors was observed for 5% to 6.5% of naive CD4 clonotypes.

Generated by immunoSEQ multiplex PCR, the TCRdb table keeps only in-frame clones and is missing some. This sample has more than 1.2 million clones, with approximately 98.5% found just once. Germline CDR1 is KGHSH and CDR2 is LQKENI. The length of the CDR3 is 17 residues. V was pared by 3 bases and J by 0 bases, with 7 bases of the junction left unmatched. Points on this clone: Its antigen is still unknown.

The sequenced sample was naive CD4+ T cells sorted from blood. Subset meaning: CD45RA+ positively selected. This TCR was sampled from a man aged 25-45 years in good health. The chain carries TRBV18 and TRBJ2-5, with 10 bases fitting TRBD2. This CDR3 is CASSPLPLAGDQETQYF. CDR3 DNA sequence: TGTGCCAGCTCACCCCTGCCCCTAGCGGGAGACCAAGAGACCCAGTACTTC. Together with reference TRBV18 and TRBJ2-5, the CDR3 gives the full variable domain: NAGVMQNPRHLVRRRGQEARLRCSPMKGHSHVYWYRQLPEEGLKFMVYLQKENIIDESGMPKERFSAEFPKEGPSILRIQQVVRGDSAAYFCASSPLPLAGDQETQYFGPGTRLLVL.